The 5 T cell receptor beta chains below come from one sample, sequenced in a study of cytomegalovirus exposure and HLA in healthy donors. PCR amplification relied on 60 Vbeta primers (plus 13 Jbeta primers). Repertoires were generated with immunoSEQ multiplex PCR, while TCRdb's copy carries only in-frame clones and drops some. Of some 120,000 clones listed, roughly 79% were seen once; the top ten hold about 3.9%. The sample taken for sequencing was PBMCs. The receptor source for this set is a woman aged 25-40 years in good health and CMV-seronegative.

This clone occurred a few times. This rearrangement joins TRBV6-5 to TRBJ1-1; 9 bases fit TRBD1. CDR3 size: 14 residues. J was trimmed by 7 bases and V by 6 bases; bases with no gene match: 9. Germline values: CDR1 MNHEY, CDR2 SVGAGI. The CDR3 DNA sequence: TGTGCCAGCAGCTCCTGGGACAGGGCCGGTGAAGCTTTCTTT. Protein: CASSSWDRAGEAFF.

This chain joins TRBV19 and TRBJ2-7; TRBD1 agrees at 7 bases. In germline, CDR1 is LNHDA, CDR2 SQIVND (reference sequence). V shed 1 base, J shed 5 bases, and the junction held 5 bases outside the gene matches. CDR3 length: 14 amino acids. CDR3 DNA: TGTGCCAGTAGTATAGGTAGGGGGCGCGACGAGCAGTACTTC. This sequence encodes CASSIGRGRDEQYF.

As to this clone: Other DNA sequences in this sample translate to the same CDR3. This chain uses TRBV4-1 with TRBJ1-1, with no clear D. Germline V gene data show CDR1 as MGHRA and CDR2 as YSYEKL. The CDR3 has 13 amino acids. V dropped 0 bases and J dropped 5 bases, with 7 bases sitting between them. CDR3 DNA: TGCGCCAGCAGCCAAGATTCGAGGACTGAAGCTTTCTTT. Residues: CASSQDSRTEAFF.

This chain uses TRBV4-1 with TRBJ1-5; 9 bases are a match to TRBD1. The J segment lost 4 bases and the V segment lost 2 bases, leaving 6 bases of the junction unmatched. This CDR3 is built from 16 residues. Germline V CDR1 and CDR2: MGHRA, YSYEKL. The CDR3 DNA reads TGCGCCAGCAGCCAAACAGGGGGCGTGAGTAATCAGCCCCAGCATTTT. Amino acid sequence: CASSQTGGVSNQPQHF.

The chain uses TRBV5-4 and TRBJ2-5, with D unresolved. Deletions cut 2 bases from V and 5 bases from J, with 10 bases between. Germline CDR1 reads SGHNT; CDR2 reads YYREEE (reference sequence). The CDR3 runs 13 residues. The DNA for the CDR3 is TGTGCCAGCAGCTTTTGGAGTGTGGAGACCCAGTACTTC. It translates to CASSFWSVETQYF.